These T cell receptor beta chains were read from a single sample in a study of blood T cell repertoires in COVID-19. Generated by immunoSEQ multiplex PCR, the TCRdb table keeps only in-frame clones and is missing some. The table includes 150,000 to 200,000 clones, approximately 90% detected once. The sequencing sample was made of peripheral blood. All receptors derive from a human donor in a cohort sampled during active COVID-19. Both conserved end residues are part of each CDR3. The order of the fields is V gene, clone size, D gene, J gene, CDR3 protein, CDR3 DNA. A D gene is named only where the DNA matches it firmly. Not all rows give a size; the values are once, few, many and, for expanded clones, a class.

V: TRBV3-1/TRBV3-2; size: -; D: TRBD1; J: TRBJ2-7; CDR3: CASSQGQGTEQYF; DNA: TGTGCCAGCAGCCAAGGACAGGGCACCGAGCAGTACTTC
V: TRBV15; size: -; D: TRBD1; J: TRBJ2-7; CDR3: CATSRGFTGGAEQYF; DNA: TGTGCCACCAGCAGAGGATTTACAGGGGGCGCAGAGCAGTACTTC
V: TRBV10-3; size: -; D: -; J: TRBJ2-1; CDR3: CAISGLSGSSYNEQFF; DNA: TGTGCCATCAGTGGTTTGTCGGGGAGCTCCTACAATGAGCAGTTCTTC
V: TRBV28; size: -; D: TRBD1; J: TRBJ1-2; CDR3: CASSLGTGGAMGGGYTF; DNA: TGTGCCAGCAGTCTGGGGACAGGGGGCGCAATGGGGGGCGGCTACACCTTC
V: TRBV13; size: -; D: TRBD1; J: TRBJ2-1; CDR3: CASSPWDRDSYNEQFF; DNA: TGTGCCAGCAGCCCCTGGGACAGGGACTCCTACAATGAGCAGTTCTTC
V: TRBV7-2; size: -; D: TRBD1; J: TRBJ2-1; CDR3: CASSLGGTGPYNEQFF; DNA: TGTGCCAGCAGCTTAGGTGGGACAGGCCCCTACAATGAGCAGTTCTTC
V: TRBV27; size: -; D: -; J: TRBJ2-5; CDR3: CASSLGAVRETQYF; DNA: TGTGCCAGCAGTTTAGGGGCAGTGAGGGAGACCCAGTACTTC
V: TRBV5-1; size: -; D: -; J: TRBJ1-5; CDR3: CASSLGQPNQPQHF; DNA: TGCGCCAGCAGCTTGGGACAGCCGAATCAGCCCCAGCATTTT
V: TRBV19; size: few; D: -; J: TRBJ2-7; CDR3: CASSIVGGMVIDEQYF; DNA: TGTGCCAGTAGTATAGTCGGAGGGATGGTGATCGACGAGCAGTACTTC
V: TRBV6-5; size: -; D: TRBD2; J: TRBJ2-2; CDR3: CASRGLSPGELFF; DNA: TGTGCCAGCAGGGGACTATCTCCCGGGGAGCTGTTTTTT
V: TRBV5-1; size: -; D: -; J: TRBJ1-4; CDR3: CASSLEGSRGEKLFF; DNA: TGCGCCAGCAGCTTGGAAGGCTCTCGGGGTGAAAAACTGTTTTTT
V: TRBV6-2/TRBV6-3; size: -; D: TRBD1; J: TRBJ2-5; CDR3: CASSYSVDRGRETQYF; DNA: TGTGCCAGCAGTTATAGCGTGGACAGGGGGCGCGAGACCCAGTACTTC
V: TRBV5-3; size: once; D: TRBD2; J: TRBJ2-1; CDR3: CARSPTSGLNHNEQFF; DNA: TGTGCCAGAAGCCCTACTAGCGGGCTAAATCACAATGAGCAGTTCTTC
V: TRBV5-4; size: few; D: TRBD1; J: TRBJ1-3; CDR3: CASSLMQGARINTIYF; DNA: TGTGCCAGCAGCTTAATGCAGGGGGCGCGGATAAACACCATATATTTT